A single sample is the source of the 14 T cell receptor beta chains below, sequenced in a study of T cell responses to AZD1222 COVID-19 vaccine. The table came from immunoSEQ multiplex PCR; TCRdb's copy has only in-frame clones and leaves some out. Found here are about 55,000 clones, more than 80% of them singletons; the top ten hold just under 2%. Material: peripheral blood, obtained on day 0 of AZD1222 vaccination. The receptor source for this set is an adult in good health.

The CDR3 bases are TGTGCTAGTGGCCCGGACAGCTCCTACGAGCAGTACTTC. This codes for CASGPDSSYEQYF. The J gene is TRBJ2-7, the V gene TRBV12-5; D is possibly TRBD1 (6 bases). Trimming removed 6 bases from V and 0 bases from J, with 9 bases in between. CDR3 size: 13 residues. The germline V gene encodes CDR1 LGHNT and CDR2 FRNRAP.

The CDR3 nucleotides are TGTGCCATCAGTCCGGGGAGCAATCAGCCCCAGCATTTT. Protein product: CAISPGSNQPQHF. The chain is built from TRBV10-3 and TRBJ1-5, with D unclear. The V gene's germline CDR1 is ENHRY and CDR2 SYGVKD. The CDR3 sequence is 13 residues long. V lost 5 bases and J lost 1, with 6 bases in between.

This chain uses TRBV27 with TRBJ1-2; no clear D gene. Germline V gene sequence: CDR1 MNHEY, CDR2 SMNVEV (reference sequence). The CDR3 is made up of 17 amino acids. Between the trimmed V and J ends, which lost 0 bases and 3 bases, there was a span of 17 bases. CDR3 protein: CASSLSGEPMAYYGYTF. In nucleotides, the CDR3 is TGTGCCAGCAGTTTATCCGGAGAACCGATGGCATACTATGGCTACACCTTC.

CDR3 in DNA: TGTGCCTGGAGTGGGGGGGTCGAGCAGTACTTC. Translated, it gives CAWSGGVEQYF. The chain links TRBV30 to TRBJ2-7; tentatively, D is TRBD2 (6 bases). V lost 1 base and J lost 6, with 7 bases in between. This CDR3 is 11 amino acids long. The V gene's germline CDR1 is GTSNPN and CDR2 SVGIG (reference sequence). Full variable domain (remainder filled in from reference TRBV30 and TRBJ2-7): SQTIHQWPATLVQPVGSPLSLECTVEGTSNPNLYWYRQAAGRGLQLLFYSVGIGQISSEVPQNLSASRPQDRQFILSSKKLLLSDSGFYLCAWSGGVEQYFGPGTRLTVT.

A word on this clone: Within the sample, other DNA sequences also encode this same CDR3. The chain recombines TRBV18 with TRBJ2-3; 14 bases are a match to TRBD2. The junction had 3 bases not matched to a gene; V was cut back by 1 base and J by 6 bases. In germline, CDR1 is KGHSH, CDR2 LQKENI. This CDR3 contains 16 residues. The CDR3 sequence: CASSPRGTSGSDTQYF. CDR3 DNA: TGTGCCAGCTCACCACGGGGGACTAGCGGGAGTGATACGCAGTATTTT.

In nucleotides, the CDR3 is TGTGCCAGCAGCTTTGGTGGAGATACGCAGTATTTT. Translation gives CASSFGGDTQYF. The chain is built from TRBV7-9 and TRBJ2-3; D is unclear. This CDR3 contains 12 residues. Germline V CDR1 and CDR2: SEHNR, FQNEAQ (reference sequence). V lost 3 bases and J 5 bases, leaving 6 bases between the germline ends.

The genes are TRBV7-9 and TRBJ2-2, with 9 bases lining up with TRBD2. The CDR3 runs 16 residues. V dropped 2 bases and J dropped 3; count of bases not matched to a gene: 4. From germline, CDR1 is SEHNR and CDR2 FQNEAQ (reference sequence). CDR3 protein: CASSLQAGGHTGELFF. DNA of the CDR3: TGTGCCAGCAGCTTACAAGCGGGAGGACACACCGGGGAGCTGTTTTTT.

The CDR3 spells CASSLVSGRGITGELFF. The CDR3 DNA is TGTGCCAGCAGCTTAGTTAGCGGGAGAGGGATCACCGGGGAGCTGTTTTTT. This chain uses TRBV7-8 with TRBJ2-2; 9 positions agree with TRBD2. Losses at the gene ends were 1 base for V and 4 bases for J; bases not matched to a gene: 7. This CDR3 contains 17 residues. From germline, CDR1 is SGHVS and CDR2 FQNEAQ.

The chain uses TRBV28 and TRBJ1-4; TRBD1 aligns across 10 bases. This CDR3 is built from 15 residues. The germline CDR1 and CDR2 sequences are MDHEN and SYDVKM. V lost 3 bases, J lost 8 bases, and 6 bases stayed unmatched. CDR3 DNA: TGTGCCAGCAGTTTGACCCGACAGGGGGCAGAAAAACTGTTTTTT. It specifies CASSLTRQGAEKLFF.

The chain uses TRBV7-8 and TRBJ2-7, with 9 bases fitting TRBD1. In germline, CDR1 is SGHVS, CDR2 FQNEAQ. V lost 5 bases, J lost 1 base, and 21 bases stayed unmatched. This CDR3 contains 20 residues. CDR3 sequence (DNA): TGTGCCAGCAGCGACAAAGCGGTTGAGGACACAGGGGGCGGATCCTACGAGCAGTACTTC. Translated: CASSDKAVEDTGGGSYEQYF. The entire variable domain, with the rest obtained from reference TRBV7-8 and TRBJ2-7, is as follows: GAGVSQSPRYKVAKRGQDVALRCDPISGHVSLFWYQQALGQGPEFLTYFQNEAQLDKSGLPSDRFFAERPEGSVSTLKIQRTQQEDSAVYLCASSDKAVEDTGGGSYEQYFGPGTRLTVT.

The chain joins TRBV5-1 to TRBJ2-5; D ambiguous. The germline V and J ends were trimmed by 4 bases and 2 bases, with 6 bases remaining between them. Germline V gene data show CDR1 as SGHRS and CDR2 as YFSETQ. CDR3 length: 12 amino acids. CDR3 sequence: CASSPGQETQYF. The CDR3 DNA reads as TGCGCCAGCAGCCCTGGGCAAGAGACCCAGTACTTC.

This chain connects TRBV5-1 to TRBJ2-2, with a weak D call TRBD1 (5 bases). This CDR3 has 15 residues. The V gene's germline CDR1 is SGHRS and CDR2 YFSETQ. The germline V and J ends were trimmed by 2 bases and 4 bases, with 12 bases remaining between them. The CDR3, as DNA: TGCGCCAGCAGCTTTCAAGGGGTCCCCACCGGGGAGCTGTTTTTT. Its protein product is CASSFQGVPTGELFF.

This clone was detected once. The chain recombines TRBV2 with TRBJ1-1; no clear D gene. Trimming left V 6 bases short and J 4 bases short, with 9 bases between. Germline assignment: CDR1 SNHLY and CDR2 FYNNEI. The CDR3 spans 12 residues. The CDR3 DNA reads TGTGCCAGCAGGTGGACCGGCACTGAAGCTTTCTTT. Residues: CASRWTGTEAFF.

This chain uses TRBV2 with TRBJ1-2; D is unclear. V was pared by 4 bases and J by 4 bases, with 13 bases between. Looked up from germline, CDR1 is SNHLY and CDR2 is FYNNEI. This CDR3 is 14 amino acids long. Here the CDR3 reads CASSVAAEGYGYTF. As DNA, the CDR3 is TGTGCCAGCAGTGTGGCGGCGGAGGGCTATGGCTACACCTTC.